This T cell receptor beta chain was retrieved from a study of response to subunit inactivated influenza vaccine. This clonotype was counted a few times. Its antigen is currently unknown. V lost 7 bases and J 0 bases, leaving 10 bases between the germline ends. This CDR3 has 14 residues. Notes on the study in general: Few additional T cells are recruited per seasonal influenza vaccination, authors suggested.

In TCRdb, the RT-PCR reads were re-called with MiXCR into one record per CDR3 protein. This table holds roughly 500,000 distinct CDR3 sequences, about 15% found once. The starting material was CD4+ T cells sorted from PBMCs, obtained less than 25 months after vaccination. The chain has TRBV12-3 or TRBV12-4 and TRBJ1-3; TRBD1 is a possible D gene (5 bases). The sequence came from a man between 50 and 75 years old who received an inactivated influenza vaccine. In DNA, the CDR3 is TGTGCCAGCATGGCCACAGGCTCTGGAAACACCATATATTTT. Amino acids: CASMATGSGNTIYF.